The rows below give T cell receptor beta chains drawn from one sample of a study of T cell responses to AZD1222 COVID-19 vaccine. The method was immunoSEQ multiplex PCR; TCRdb's version includes in-frame clones alone and lacks a portion of them. The data show 60,000 or so clones, 70% to 85% seen once. The material sequenced was peripheral blood, taken on day 0 of AZD1222 vaccination. The receptor source for this set is an adult in good health. The CDR3 runs from the conserved cysteine through the conserved F or W. The D gene is left open where the match is weak. Not every row has a clone size; where given, it reads once, few, many or a size class.

j_gene,v_gene,abundance,d_gene,CDR3nt,CDR3aa
TRBJ1-2,TRBV5-6,.,TRBD1,TGTGCCAGCACCCCTTTACAGGGGGCCTATGGCTACACCTTC,CASTPLQGAYGYTF
TRBJ2-3,TRBV2,.,.,TGTGCCAGGGCCGGAGAGGGATGGACAGATACGCAGTATTTT,CARAGEGWTDTQYF
TRBJ1-2,TRBV7-2,few,.,TGTGCCAGCAGCTCCGCAGGGAACTATGGCTACACCTTC,CASSSAGNYGYTF
TRBJ2-2,TRBV7-2,.,.,TGTGCCAGCAGCAACAGACAGATCGTCACCGGGGAGCTGTTTTTT,CASSNRQIVTGELFF
TRBJ1-1,TRBV12-3/TRBV12-4,.,.,TGTGCCACTCGTACAGGGAACACTGAAGCTTTCTTT,CATRTGNTEAFF
TRBJ1-3,TRBV28,.,.,TGTGCCAGCCGTCAGGAGTGGGGAAACACCATATATTTT,CASRQEWGNTIYF
TRBJ2-5,TRBV9,.,TRBD2,TGTGCCAGCAGCATAGGGGGACTAGCGGGAGTAGAGACCCAGTACTTC,CASSIGGLAGVETQYF
TRBJ2-1,TRBV19,.,TRBD2,TGTGCCAGTAGTATAGATCTTTGGGGGGGAGGGCATATCAGTGAGCAGTTCTTC,CASSIDLWGGGHISEQFF
TRBJ2-5,TRBV15,.,TRBD1,TGTGCCACCAGCCCAGACAGGGGTGGGGAGACCCAGTACTTC,CATSPDRGGETQYF
TRBJ2-3,TRBV5-4,.,TRBD2,TGTGCCAGCAGCCCCACACTAGCGGGCACAGATACGCAGTATTTT,CASSPTLAGTDTQYF
TRBJ2-7,TRBV27,.,TRBD2,TGTGCCAGCAGCCGAGCGGGAGGGCGTTTCGAGCAGTACTTC,CASSRAGGRFEQYF
TRBJ2-4,TRBV5-1,.,TRBD1,TGCGCCAGCAGCTTAACAGGGGGCTCCAAAAACATTCAGTACTTC,CASSLTGGSKNIQYF
TRBJ1-4,TRBV5-1,.,TRBD1,TGCGCCAGCAGCATCCGACAGGGAGGGGCTAATGAAAAACTGTTTTTT,CASSIRQGGANEKLFF
TRBJ1-6,TRBV7-9,.,.,TGTGCCAGCAGCTTAGACAGTAATAATTCACCCCTCCACTTT,CASSLDSNNSPLHF
TRBJ2-7,TRBV28,.,.,TGTGCCAGCAGTCCCCCTGTTGAGAGCCCACGCTACGAGCAGTACTTC,CASSPPVESPRYEQYF
TRBJ1-2,TRBV27,.,TRBD1,TGTGCCACCTTCTCTTTGGACAGGGGGCAGCGGGGCTACACCTTC,CATFSLDRGQRGYTF
TRBJ1-3,TRBV2,.,.,TGTGCCAGCAGTGGACAGGAAGTCCTCTCTGGAAACACCATATATTTT,CASSGQEVLSGNTIYF
TRBJ1-2,TRBV19,few,TRBD1,TGTGCCACCACCGCCCCCCCGGGACAGGGGACCTATGGCTACACCTTC,CATTAPPGQGTYGYTF
TRBJ2-3,TRBV24-1,.,.,TGTGCCACCAGTGATTTTGCGGGAAGCACAGATACGCAGTATTTT,CATSDFAGSTDTQYF
TRBJ1-6,TRBV2,once,.,TGTGCCAGCAAGGTCGACCCACCCAATTCACCCCTCCACTTT,CASKVDPPNSPLHF
TRBJ2-1,TRBV7-2,.,TRBD2,TGTGCCAGCAGACTAGCGGGCAGCTCCTACAATGAGCAGTTCTTC,CASRLAGSSYNEQFF
TRBJ1-5,TRBV10-3,.,.,TGTGCCATCAGTGAGTCGGGGGAAAACCAGCCCCAGCATTTT,CAISESGENQPQHF
TRBJ2-2,TRBV28,.,.,TGTGCCAGCTACTATCAGTTCACGAGGAACACCGGGGAGCTGTTTTTT,CASYYQFTRNTGELFF
TRBJ2-3,TRBV6-2/TRBV6-3,.,.,TGTGCCAGCAGTCCCCCAGCGCCCCGGAGGGCAGATACGCAGTATTTT,CASSPPAPRRADTQYF
TRBJ2-5,TRBV6-1,.,TRBD1,TGTGCCAGCAGTGCGACAGGGGGCGCGGGGGCTGAGACCCAGTACTTC,CASSATGGAGAETQYF
TRBJ2-7,TRBV3-1/TRBV3-2,.,TRBD1,TGTGCCAGCAGCCTGGGACAGGGCCACGAGCAGTACTTC,CASSLGQGHEQYF
TRBJ2-2,TRBV19,.,.,TGTGCCAGTAGTATTATGCTAGCCGGGGAGCTGTTTTTT,CASSIMLAGELFF
TRBJ1-2,TRBV12-3/TRBV12-4,.,.,TGTGCCAGCAGTTTCTTAAACTATGGCTACACCTTC,CASSFLNYGYTF
TRBJ2-3,TRBV7-3,.,.,TGTGCCAGCAGACCTTTTCTAGCTGGCACAGATACGCAGTATTTT,CASRPFLAGTDTQYF
TRBJ1-2,TRBV28,.,.,TGTGCCAGCAGTTTAACCGGGCGTTTAACCCGACAAACTCGGGGCTACACCTTC,CASSLTGRLTRQTRGYTF
TRBJ1-5,TRBV6-5,.,TRBD1,TGTGCCAGCAGCGCGACAGGGCCCAATCAGCCCCAGCATTTT,CASSATGPNQPQHF
TRBJ2-5,TRBV28,.,.,TGTGCCAGCAGCTCTGGGGGGCGCGGGAGTAGGGAGACCCAGTACTTC,CASSSGGRGSRETQYF
TRBJ1-1,TRBV5-4,.,.,TGTGCCAGCGGGCGAGGCCGGTTCATGAACACTGAAGCTTTCTTT,CASGRGRFMNTEAFF
TRBJ2-4,TRBV6-2/TRBV6-3,.,.,TGTGCCAGCAGCCCTCCCGGACAGTCTGGGCTAGCCAAAAACATTCAGTACTTC,CASSPPGQSGLAKNIQYF
TRBJ2-7,TRBV18,.,.,TGTGCCAGCTCAATAGACGCCGAGCAGTACTTC,CASSIDAEQYF
TRBJ1-5,TRBV19,.,.,TGTGCCAGTAGTATCTTCTATGGACAGCATAGCAATCAGCCCCAGCATTTT,CASSIFYGQHSNQPQHF
TRBJ1-5,TRBV11-3,few,.,TGTGCCAGCAGCTTTCGGACAGCATGCTCGGGGCATCAGCCCCAGCATTTT,CASSFRTACSGHQPQHF
TRBJ2-1,TRBV9,.,TRBD2,TGTGCCAGCAGCCCGCGGACTAGCGGGCCCGAGCAGTTCTTC,CASSPRTSGPEQFF
TRBJ2-1,TRBV11-3,.,TRBD2,TGTGCCAGCACCCCGGGACTAGCGTCAAATGAGCAGTTCTTC,CASTPGLASNEQFF
TRBJ1-2,TRBV19,.,.,TGTGCCAGTATTGGGGGTGAGATCTATGGCTACACCTTC,CASIGGEIYGYTF
TRBJ2-5,TRBV24-1,.,.,TGTGCCACCAGTGATCCGGCACGACAGTCAGAGACCCAGTACTTC,CATSDPARQSETQYF
TRBJ1-4,TRBV28,.,.,TGTGCCAGCAGTACCGGGCAGAGAGAGAAACTGTTTTTT,CASSTGQREKLFF
TRBJ2-1,TRBV24-1,.,.,TGTGCCACCAGTGACCCACAGTACAATGAGCAGTTCTTC,CATSDPQYNEQFF
TRBJ2-1,TRBV27,.,TRBD2,TGTGCCAGCAGTTTACCCGGGACTAGCGCCGATAATGAGCAGTTCTTC,CASSLPGTSADNEQFF
TRBJ2-1,TRBV7-6,.,TRBD1,TGTGCCAGCAGCTTAGGGGGGACAGGACTGAACTATGAGCAGTTCTTC,CASSLGGTGLNYEQFF
TRBJ1-2,TRBV27,.,TRBD1,TGTGCCAGCAGCGTCTACTCACCCGGGACAGGGGTCCATGGCTACACCTTC,CASSVYSPGTGVHGYTF
TRBJ1-2,TRBV3-1/TRBV3-2,.,TRBD1,TGTGCCAGCAGCCCGTGGGACAGGGGGGGCTATGGCTACACCTTC,CASSPWDRGGYGYTF
TRBJ2-1,TRBV5-1,.,.,TGCGCCAGCAGCTTGGCCCACCCCGGCGCTAATGAGCAGTTCTTC,CASSLAHPGANEQFF
TRBJ1-2,TRBV3-1/TRBV3-2,.,.,TGTGCCAGCAGCCAAGAATACCAGGGGTACGGCTACACCTTC,CASSQEYQGYGYTF
TRBJ1-4,TRBV28,once,.,TGTGCCAGCAGTGTCTATGCGGCAGGCAATGAAAAACTGTTTTTT,CASSVYAAGNEKLFF
TRBJ2-7,TRBV11-2,.,TRBD2,TGTGCCAGCCGTCAGCGGGGTGATAACGAGCAGTACTTC,CASRQRGDNEQYF
TRBJ1-1,TRBV7-8,.,.,TGTGCCAGCAGCCCGAAGGGGGAAAACACTGAAGCTTTCTTT,CASSPKGENTEAFF
TRBJ2-7,TRBV5-1,.,.,TGCGCCAGCAGCTTGGGCCAGGGGACGAACGAGCAGTACTTC,CASSLGQGTNEQYF
TRBJ1-2,TRBV19,.,.,TGTGCCAGTAGTGCCCAAGGGACCTATAACTATGGCTACACCTTC,CASSAQGTYNYGYTF
TRBJ2-1,TRBV4-3,once,.,TGCGCCAGCAGCCAAGATCCCGGTCTTAATGAGCAGTTCTTC,CASSQDPGLNEQFF
TRBJ1-2,TRBV29-1,.,TRBD1,TGCAGCGTTGTGACAGGGTCCTATGGCTACACCTTC,CSVVTGSYGYTF
TRBJ1-1,TRBV11-2,few,.,TGTGCCAGCAGCTTCCCGGGCCGCTACACTGAAGCTTTCTTT,CASSFPGRYTEAFF
TRBJ2-7,TRBV6-2/TRBV6-3,.,.,TGTGCCAGCAGTCCGCGGGACTGGTACTACGAGCAGTACTTC,CASSPRDWYYEQYF
TRBJ1-2,TRBV4-1,.,.,TGCGCCAGCAGCCAAGACCCGGACACCGAGCTTAGAAACTATGGCTACACCTTC,CASSQDPDTELRNYGYTF